This T cell receptor beta chain emerged from a study of tumor-infiltrating lymphocytes in oesophageal squamous cell carcinoma. TCRdb processed the PCR reads anew with MiXCR; each CDR3 protein has one entry. The data show 15,000 to 20,000 distinct CDR3 sequences, approximately 46% seen once. The sequencing input was esophageal tumor tissue. The source is a male donor with esophageal squamous cell carcinoma.

This chain's CDR3 is CASSAGLAGKNEQFF. CDR3 nucleotide sequence: TGTGCCAGCAGTGCGGGACTAGCGGGGAAAAATGAGCAGTTCTTC. The genes are TRBV6-5 and TRBJ2-3; 13 nucleotides line up with TRBD2. The end of the DNA fits TRBJ2-1 better, so the J call may be wrong. The CDR3 is 15 amino acids. The germline gives CDR1 MNHEY, CDR2 SVGAGI.